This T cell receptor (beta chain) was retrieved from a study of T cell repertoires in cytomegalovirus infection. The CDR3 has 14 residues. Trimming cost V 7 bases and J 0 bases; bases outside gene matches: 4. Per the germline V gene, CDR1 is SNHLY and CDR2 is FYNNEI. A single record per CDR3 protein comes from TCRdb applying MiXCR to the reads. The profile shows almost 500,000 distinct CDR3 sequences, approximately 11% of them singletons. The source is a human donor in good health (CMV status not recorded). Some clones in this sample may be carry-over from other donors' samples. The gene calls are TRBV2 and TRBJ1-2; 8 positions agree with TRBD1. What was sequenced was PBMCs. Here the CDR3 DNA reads TGTGCCAGCACCCAGGGGGCGTCTAACTATGGCTACACCTTC. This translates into CASTQGASNYGYTF.